This T cell receptor (beta chain) was profiled in a study of glioma-infiltrating T cells after dendritic cell vaccination listed by TCRdb under 2016. Turning to the overall study: The cohort comprised around 15 glioblastoma patients from Phase I and II dendritic cell vaccination trials, 9 newly diagnosed and 6 with recurrent disease. Between about 2003 and 2012, patients were given autologous tumor lysate-pulsed dendritic cell vaccination. The vaccine consisted of monocyte-derived dendritic cells cultured less than eight days with IL-4 and GM-CSF, then pulsed overnight with autologous tumor lysate. Three intradermal dendritic cell vaccine injections were administered to patients at biweekly intervals in the arm below the axilla. Tumor-infiltrating lymphocyte content was quantified and tumor and blood repertoires were compared in dendritic cell-vaccinated glioblastoma patients by deep sequencing of TCR beta CDR3 regions. Survival after dendritic cell vaccination was correlated with TCR sequencing metrics such as TIL content and the overlap between tumor and blood repertoires. The investigation overall reported the following: Longer time to progression and overall survival after dendritic cell vaccination were predicted by higher estimated pretreatment TIL content. The cohort was small and heterogeneous, few patients had complete blood and tumor sets, and even fewer had initial-recurrent tumor pairs. The three-group TCR overlap response model was characterized as speculative, and prospective validation of the model was stated to be required. No direct relationship between TCR clonality and survival was found, suggesting a diverse polyclonal response may matter.

In its sample, this clone was seen once. No antigen is known for it. Per-base quality was not reported, and no clone a single base away is much larger than it. The time point label of this sample denotes: after dendritic cell vaccination, including at tumor progression/relapse. Patients were selected on the basis of adequate residual fresh-frozen tumor tissue and more than two years of available survival data. An isocitrate dehydrogenase mutation was not carried by any of the glioblastoma patients, although molecular status was otherwise variable. PBMC were collected before vaccination, two weeks after the third vaccination, and at tumor progression when it occurred. Genomic DNA was extracted with the Qiagen DNeasy Blood extraction Kit. The immunoSEQ assay amplified TCRB CDR3 regions from roughly 2 micrograms of genomic DNA, or from all available DNA when less than that amount was available. The multiplex PCR employed 60 forward primers targeting TCR V beta segments and 13 reverse primers targeting J beta segments. To estimate the number of reads per starting template, synthetic control templates were added to each sample at limiting dilution. Sequencing produced 87 bp reads on the Illumina HiSeq System. Regarding the original processing steps: PCR and sequencing errors were removed by merging closely related sequences with a nearest neighbor algorithm. TCR overlap was defined as the percentage of unique tumor TCR beta sequences that were also present in the same patient's peripheral blood. The clones in this table, taken by TCRdb from immuneACCESS, are in-frame only. Not every clone is retained; where verified, under half of the shortfall comes from an unresolved V gene, and the cause of the rest is unknown. The V and J calls and clone size were taken over from that table, and D and trimming were inferred from the DNA. Across this sample there are 50,000 to 75,000 clones, with under 90% seen only once. The ten largest clones take up about 9% of the sample.

CDR1 and CDR2 are drawn from the germline V gene (reference sequence): SEHNR, FQNEAQ. The CDR3 spans 16 residues, from the cysteine through the phenylalanine. The entry retains the CDR3 DNA only, 48 bases that are in frame from base 1. At the junction V is shortened by 5 bases and J by 8 bases; bases outside the gene matches: 15. The rearrangement combines TRBV7-9 with TRBJ2-1; the junction holds 7 bases that match TRBD1. This TCR derives from a human donor with glioblastoma. This specimen consisted of blood, obtained after dendritic cell vaccination. Read as DNA, the sequence is TGTGCCAGCAGCGGAGGTCCCGGGACAGCTACAGATGAGCAGTTCTTC. This yields the protein CASSGGPGTATDEQFF.